The T cell receptor (beta chain) described here comes from a study of cytomegalovirus exposure and HLA in healthy donors. Overall study: Unique TCRs from HLA-typed donors, around 93 million of them, were held in an early data release. Clustering assigned 81% of the roughly 370 genotyped donors to the Caucasian-associated ancestry cluster.

Germline V gives CDR1 SGHRS, CDR2 YFSETQ. The CDR3 spans 15 residues. The trim removed 0 bases at V and 5 bases at J, leaving 5 bases unmatched. PCR employed 60 Vbeta and 13 Jbeta primers. TCRdb's copy holds only in-frame clones and misses some; the assay was immunoSEQ multiplex PCR. The table has around 99,000 clones, 55% to 75% seen once. Sequencing input: PBMCs. V and J are TRBV5-1 and TRBJ2-1; TRBD2 matches 7 bases. The sequence came from a woman aged 65 to 85 in good health and CMV-seropositive. The DNA of the CDR3 is TGCGCCAGCAGCTTGGGTGGCGGGGGAAACAATGAGCAGTTCTTC. Translated, it gives CASSLGGGGNNEQFF.